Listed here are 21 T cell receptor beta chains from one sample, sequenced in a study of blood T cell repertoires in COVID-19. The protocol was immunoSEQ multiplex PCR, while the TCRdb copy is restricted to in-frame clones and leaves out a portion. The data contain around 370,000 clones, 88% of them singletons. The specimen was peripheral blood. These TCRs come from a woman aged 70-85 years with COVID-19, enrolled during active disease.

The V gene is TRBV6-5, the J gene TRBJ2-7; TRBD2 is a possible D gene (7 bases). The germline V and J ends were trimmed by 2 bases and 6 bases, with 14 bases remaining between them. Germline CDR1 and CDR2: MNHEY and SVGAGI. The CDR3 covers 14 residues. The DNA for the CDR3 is TGTGCCAGCAGTTACGGCAGGGGAGGGTGCGAGCAGTACTTC. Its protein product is CASSYGRGGCEQYF.

The CDR3 spells CSVEDSPSGGYGYTF. For the CDR3, the DNA is TGCAGCGTTGAAGATAGCCCATCAGGGGGCTATGGCTACACCTTC. V gene TRBV29-1 combines with J gene TRBJ1-2; TRBD1 aligns across 7 bases. Germline assignment: CDR1 SQVTM and CDR2 ANQGSEA. V lost 0 bases to trimming and J lost 4 bases; unmatched junction nucleotides: 8. The CDR3 has 15 residues.

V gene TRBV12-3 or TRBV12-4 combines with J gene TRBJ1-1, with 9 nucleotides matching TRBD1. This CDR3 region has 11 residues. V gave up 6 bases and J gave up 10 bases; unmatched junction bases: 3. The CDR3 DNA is TGTGCCAGCAGCCGGGACAGGGTAGCTTTCTTT. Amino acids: CASSRDRVAFF.

The CDR3 region has the DNA TGCGCCAGCAGCTTAAATCCCGGGACAGAAAATTCACCCCTCCACTTT. It encodes CASSLNPGTENSPLHF. V is TRBV5-1 and J is TRBJ1-6; TRBD1 agrees at 7 bases. There are 16 residues in the CDR3. The germline gives CDR1 SGHRS, CDR2 YFSETQ. V trimming: 2 bases; J trimming: 7 bases; junction bases outside the gene matches: 9.

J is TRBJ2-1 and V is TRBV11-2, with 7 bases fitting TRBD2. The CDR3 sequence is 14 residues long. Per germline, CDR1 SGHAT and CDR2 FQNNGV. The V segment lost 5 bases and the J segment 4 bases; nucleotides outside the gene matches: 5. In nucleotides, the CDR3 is TGTGCCAGCAGCCCCGGGGGGACGTACAATGAGCAGTTCTTC. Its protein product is CASSPGGTYNEQFF.

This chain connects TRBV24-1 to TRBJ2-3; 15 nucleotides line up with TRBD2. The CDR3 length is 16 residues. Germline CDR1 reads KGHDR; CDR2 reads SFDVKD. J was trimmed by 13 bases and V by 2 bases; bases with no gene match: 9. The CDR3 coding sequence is TGTGCCACCAGTGATTCTCGCGCCGGGACTAGCGGGGGGAAGTATTTT. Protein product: CATSDSRAGTSGGKYF.

CDR3 bases: TGTGCCATCAGTGAGTCCGGAGGGGGCCGGGAGACCCAGTACTTC. Translating gives CAISESGGGRETQYF. The chain combines TRBV10-3 with TRBJ2-5; the D gene is possibly TRBD1 (7 bases). This CDR3 is built from 15 residues. Germline V gene data show CDR1 as ENHRY and CDR2 as SYGVKD. V was trimmed by 0 bases and J by 5 bases, leaving 13 bases between them.

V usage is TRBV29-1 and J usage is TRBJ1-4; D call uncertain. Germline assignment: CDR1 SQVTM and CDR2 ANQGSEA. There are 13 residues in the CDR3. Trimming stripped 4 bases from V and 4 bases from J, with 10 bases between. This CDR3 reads CSVAEAFNEKLFF. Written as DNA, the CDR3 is TGCAGCGTTGCGGAGGCTTTTAATGAAAAACTGTTTTTT.

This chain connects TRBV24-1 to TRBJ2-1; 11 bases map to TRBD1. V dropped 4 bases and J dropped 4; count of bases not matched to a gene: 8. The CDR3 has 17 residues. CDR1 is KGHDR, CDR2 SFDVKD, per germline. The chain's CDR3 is CATSDETGQGVYNEQFF. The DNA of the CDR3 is TGTGCCACCAGTGACGAAACGGGACAGGGGGTTTACAATGAGCAGTTCTTC.

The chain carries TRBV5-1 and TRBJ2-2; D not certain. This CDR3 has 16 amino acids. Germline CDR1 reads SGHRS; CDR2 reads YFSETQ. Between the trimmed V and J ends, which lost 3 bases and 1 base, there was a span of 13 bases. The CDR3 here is CASSWAGRENTGELFF. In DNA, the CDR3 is TGCGCCAGCAGCTGGGCCGGCCGTGAGAACACCGGGGAGCTGTTTTTT.

Written as DNA, the CDR3 is TGTGCCAGCAGCTTAGAGGGAGATGGGTGGGGTCAGCCCCAGCATTTT. Translated: CASSLEGDGWGQPQHF. This chain joins TRBV7-8 and TRBJ1-5; D uncertain. CDR1 is SGHVS and CDR2 is FQNEAQ in the germline V gene. V lost 1 base and J lost 6, with 16 bases in between. The length of the CDR3 is 16 residues.

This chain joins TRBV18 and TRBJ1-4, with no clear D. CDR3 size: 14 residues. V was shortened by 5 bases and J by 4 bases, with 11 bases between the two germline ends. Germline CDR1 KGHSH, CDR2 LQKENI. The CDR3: CASSNSGGNEKLFF. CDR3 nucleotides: TGTGCCAGCTCAAATTCGGGTGGTAATGAAAAACTGTTTTTT.

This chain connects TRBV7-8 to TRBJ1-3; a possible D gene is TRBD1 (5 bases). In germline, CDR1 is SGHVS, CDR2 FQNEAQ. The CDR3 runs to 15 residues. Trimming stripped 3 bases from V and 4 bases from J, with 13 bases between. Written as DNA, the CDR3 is TGTGCCAGCAGCTTTTCCAGGGCCGCCGGAAACACCATATATTTT. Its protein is CASSFSRAAGNTIYF. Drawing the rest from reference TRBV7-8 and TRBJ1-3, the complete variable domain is GAGVSQSPRYKVAKRGQDVALRCDPISGHVSLFWYQQALGQGPEFLTYFQNEAQLDKSGLPSDRFFAERPEGSVSTLKIQRTQQEDSAVYLCASSFSRAAGNTIYFGEGSWLTVV.

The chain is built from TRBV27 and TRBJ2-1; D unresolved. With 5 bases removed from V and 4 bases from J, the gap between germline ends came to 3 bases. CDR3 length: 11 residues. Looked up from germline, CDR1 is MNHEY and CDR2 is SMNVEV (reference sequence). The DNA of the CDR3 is TGTGCCAGCAGTCATTACAATGAGCAGTTCTTC. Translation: CASSHYNEQFF.

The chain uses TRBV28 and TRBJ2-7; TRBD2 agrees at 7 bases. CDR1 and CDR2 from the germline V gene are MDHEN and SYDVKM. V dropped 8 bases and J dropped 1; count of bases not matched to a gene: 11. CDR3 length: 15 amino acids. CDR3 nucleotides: TGTGCCAGCCTCGGAAGGGAGGGGCGGTCCTACGAGCAGTACTTC. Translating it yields CASLGREGRSYEQYF. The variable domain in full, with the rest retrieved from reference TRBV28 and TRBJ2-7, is DVKVTQSSRYLVKRTGEKVFLECVQDMDHENMFWYRQDPGLGLRLIYFSYDVKMKEKGDIPEGYSVSREKKERFSLILESASTNQTSMYLCASLGREGRSYEQYFGPGTRLTVT.

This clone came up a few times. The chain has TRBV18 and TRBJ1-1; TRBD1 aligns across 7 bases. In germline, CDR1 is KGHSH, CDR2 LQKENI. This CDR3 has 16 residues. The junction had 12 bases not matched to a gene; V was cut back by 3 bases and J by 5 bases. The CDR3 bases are TGTGCCAGCTCACCGCCAAAACAGGGGCAGGGGACTGAAGCTTTCTTT. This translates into CASSPPKQGQGTEAFF.

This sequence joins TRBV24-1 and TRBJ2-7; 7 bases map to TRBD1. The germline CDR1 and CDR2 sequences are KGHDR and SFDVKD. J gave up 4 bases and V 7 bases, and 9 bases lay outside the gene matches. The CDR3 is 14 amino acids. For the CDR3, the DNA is TGTGCCACCAGCCTTGGACAGGCTCCATACGAGCAGTACTTC. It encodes CATSLGQAPYEQYF.

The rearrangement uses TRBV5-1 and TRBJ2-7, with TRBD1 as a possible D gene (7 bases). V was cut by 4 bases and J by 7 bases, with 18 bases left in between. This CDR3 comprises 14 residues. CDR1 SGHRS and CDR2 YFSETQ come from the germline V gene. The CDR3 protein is CASSLPEGAGEQYF. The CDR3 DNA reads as TGCGCCAGCAGCCTCCCGGAGGGGGCAGGAGAGCAGTACTTC.

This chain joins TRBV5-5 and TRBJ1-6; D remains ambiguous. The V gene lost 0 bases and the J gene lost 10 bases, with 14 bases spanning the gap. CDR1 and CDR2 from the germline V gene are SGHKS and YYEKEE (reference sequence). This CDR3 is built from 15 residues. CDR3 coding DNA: TGTGCCAGCAGCTTGGCAGCGGGAGTCGGGTCACCCCTCCACTTT. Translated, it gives CASSLAAGVGSPLHF.

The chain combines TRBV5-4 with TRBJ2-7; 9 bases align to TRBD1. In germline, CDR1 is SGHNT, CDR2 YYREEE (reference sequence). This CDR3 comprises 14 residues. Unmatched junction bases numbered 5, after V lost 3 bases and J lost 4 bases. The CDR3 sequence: CASSSPTGGYEQYF. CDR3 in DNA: TGTGCCAGCAGCTCCCCGACAGGGGGGTACGAGCAGTACTTC.

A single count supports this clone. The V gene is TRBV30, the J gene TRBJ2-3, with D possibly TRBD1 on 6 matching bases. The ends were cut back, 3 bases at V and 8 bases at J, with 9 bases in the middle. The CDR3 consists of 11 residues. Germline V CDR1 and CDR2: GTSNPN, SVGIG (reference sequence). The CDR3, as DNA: TGTGCCTGGAGCTTAGGGGGTACGCAGTATTTT. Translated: CAWSLGGTQYF.